This T cell receptor (beta chain) was found in a study of shared clonotypes between healthy human individuals. The table came from immunoSEQ multiplex PCR; TCRdb's copy has only in-frame clones and leaves some out. This table has some 1.5 million clones, 95% to 97% appearing once. Worth noting for this clone: This sample includes further DNA sequences coding for the same CDR3.

Partitioning of CD4+ cells yielded a CD45RA+ naive subset and a CD45RA-negative memory subset. Material: naive CD4+ T cells sorted from blood. As to subset: CD45RA+ positively selected. This receptor was taken from a man aged 30 to 45 in good health.

The DNA for the CDR3 is TGCAGCGTTGAACAGGGTAGGAACACTGAAGCTTTCTTT. Translating gives CSVEQGRNTEAFF. The V gene is TRBV29-1, the J gene TRBJ1-1; the D gene is possibly TRBD1 (5 bases). V lost 2 bases and J lost 1, with 8 bases in between. The germline CDR1 and CDR2 sequences are SQVTM and ANQGSEA. The CDR3 runs 13 residues.